This T cell receptor beta chain was identified during a study of regulatory T cells in long-lasting Graves disease (dated by TCRdb to 2020 to 2022). As for the study more broadly: To count as having persistent Graves' disease, a patient had to have received antithyroid drug treatment for over 5 years with TSH receptor autoantibodies remaining persistently positive. Peripheral blood TCR sequencing and RNA sequencing compared persistent Graves' disease patients with newly diagnosed Graves' disease patients. On average, persistent Graves' disease patients in the clinical cohort had been on antithyroid drugs for about 10.3 years. A total of 33 samples were covered by TCR sequencing, comprising some 13 persistent and roughly 20 newly diagnosed Graves' disease patients. The study was conducted in China and was registered as a clinical trial.

This clonotype was counted ten times or more. This receptor's antigen is unknown. No qualities accompany the bases; no much larger clone lies one base away. The library came from multiplex PCR. The sequencing machine was an Illumina HiSeq 4000. TCR beta libraries were built with iRepertoire HTBI primers and Arm-PCR amplification of CDR3 regions. Gel purification was performed on PCR products prior to sequencing. Per the authors' processing: Gene usage analysis of CDR3 amino acid clonotypes relied on the 55 to 80 TRBV and about 15 TRBJ segments identified across samples. COPE and FqMerger were used to merge filtered high-quality paired reads into contigs. BLAST was used to align contigs to IMGT TRBV, TRBD and TRBJ reference genes, with CDR3 defined following IMGT. Highly expanded clones were defined as clonotypes with a frequency above 0.1%. Shannon entropy served as the measure of repertoire diversity, while the Gini coefficient captured V-J evenness. A clonotype was considered public if more than one individual shared it. Through fastp at Q25 and MiXCR, TCRdb rebuilt clones from the public reads, retaining in-frame beta chains. All rows with the same CDR3 protein become a single entry with the most common DNA and genes. TCRdb assigned the V and J calls; the authors' analysis was not used. The sample data list 700,000 or so distinct CDR3 sequences, and around 30% of these were observed just once. In total, the top ten clones hold about two fifths of the sample.

Overall study results and their limits: As a limitation, the authors acknowledged that the small sample size may reduce accuracy. Only the TCR beta chain was sequenced and analyzed. Persistent Graves' disease patients showed lower TCR Shannon entropy and fewer highly expanded clones than newly diagnosed patients, suggesting clonal expansion. Preferential use of TRBV28, TRBJ1-2 and TRBJ2-5 was observed in persistent disease, whereas TRBV20-1 and TRBJ2-1 were favored in newly diagnosed disease. Patients with persistent disease shared more public clonotypes (approximately 2,500) than newly diagnosed patients did (more than 900). Only peripheral blood was studied, because thyroid tissue, the primary lesion, was inaccessible.

Sample time point, as interpreted from the label and publication: persistent/refractory GD, antithyroid drugs over 5 years with positive TRAb. For both TCR sequencing and RNA sequencing, RNA was extracted from PBMCs using TRIzol. The diagnosis of Graves' disease was made according to American Thyroid Association guidelines. Patients for the study were recruited at an endocrinology department in Xi'an, China. Each patient gave about 8.1 milliliters of peripheral blood, collected in an EDTA anticoagulant tube. Ficoll Paque Plus density gradient separation was used to isolate PBMCs, and no further T cell sorting was done. An Agilent 2100 Bioanalyzer and agarose gel were used to check RNA quality, and a NanoDrop 2000 was used to measure RNA concentration. The junction carries 9 bases between V and J, which are trimmed by 0 bases and 0 bases respectively. The germline V gene encodes CDR1 LNHNV and CDR2 YYDKDF (reference sequence). The CDR3 starts with the cysteine, ends with the phenylalanine, and has 15 residues. Just CDR3 DNA is preserved here, 45 bases in frame from base 1.

Recombination connected TRBV15 to TRBJ2-7, with no confidently assigned D gene. This receptor was identified in a female donor with Graves disease. This material consisted of peripheral blood mononuclear cells (PBMCs), taken when the disease was refractory, from a patient treated with antithyroid drugs. The DNA is as follows: TGTGCCACCAGCAGAGATTACCAGAGCTCCTACGAGCAGTACTTC. Translation gives CATSRDYQSSYEQYF.